One sample yielded the 26 T cell receptor beta chains listed below, sequenced in a study of cytomegalovirus exposure and HLA in healthy donors. A multiplex PCR was run with 60 Vbeta primers and 13 Jbeta primers. Assay: immunoSEQ multiplex PCR; the TCRdb copy retains only in-frame clones and omits some. The profile shows more than 150,000 clones, 80% of them singletons. Sequencing was carried out using PBMCs. The receptors stem from a boy aged 5 to 17 in good health and CMV-seronegative.

As regards this clone: Additional DNA sequences in this sample encode the identical CDR3. The chain links TRBV5-6 to TRBJ2-2; 15 nucleotides line up with TRBD2. This CDR3 is built from 18 residues. V shed 5 bases, J shed 4 bases, and the junction held 9 bases outside the gene matches. CDR1 is SGHDT, CDR2 YYEEEE, per germline. The CDR3: CASSRTSGRAGGTGELFF. In DNA form, the CDR3 reads TGTGCCAGCAGTCGGACTAGCGGGAGGGCCGGGGGCACCGGGGAGCTGTTTTTT.

V gene TRBV6-6 combines with J gene TRBJ2-4; a possible D gene is TRBD2 (7 bases). Trimming removed 8 bases at V and 9 bases at J, with 11 bases between. CDR1 and CDR2 (germline): MNHNY, SVGAGI (reference sequence). The CDR3 runs to 11 residues. The CDR3 sequence: CASYREGIQYF. CDR3 coding DNA: TGTGCCAGCTACAGGGAGGGCATTCAGTACTTC.

The table lists this clone with a count of one. The chain uses TRBV7-3 and TRBJ2-5; D possibly corresponds to TRBD2 (6 bases). The germline V and J ends were trimmed by 5 bases and 2 bases, with 9 bases remaining between them. This CDR3 has 13 amino acids. Germline assignment: CDR1 SGHTA and CDR2 FQGTGA. The CDR3, as DNA: TGTGCCAGCAGCCGGGGGACGCAAGAGACCCAGTACTTC. Its translation: CASSRGTQETQYF.

V is TRBV5-1 and J is TRBJ2-3, with 12 positions matching TRBD2. V gave up 3 bases and J gave up 2 bases; unmatched junction bases: 4. CDR1 is SGHRS and CDR2 is YFSETQ in the germline V gene. CDR3 size: 16 residues. The CDR3 DNA sequence: TGCGCCAGCAGCTCTCTAGCGGGGGGGAACACAGATACGCAGTATTTT. Translated, it gives CASSSLAGGNTDTQYF.

The chain links TRBV29-1 to TRBJ1-4; a possible D gene is TRBD1 (6 bases). Germline V gene sequence: CDR1 SQVTM, CDR2 ANQGSEA. V lost 6 bases and J 5 bases, leaving 16 bases between the germline ends. The CDR3 has 14 amino acids. The DNA for the CDR3 is TGCAGCGTCATAACAGGGAAGGGGAATGAAAAACTGTTTTTT. It codes for CSVITGKGNEKLFF.

The chain couples TRBV10-2 to TRBJ2-7; 11 bases map to TRBD1. The CDR3 runs to 12 residues. Germline lookup yields CDR1 WSHSY and CDR2 SAAADI. Trimming at V came to 6 bases and at J to 6 bases, leaving 1 base not matched to a gene. The CDR3 is CASRDRGREQYF. The CDR3 DNA reads as TGCGCCAGCAGGGACAGGGGGCGCGAGCAGTACTTC.

This chain links TRBV29-1 with TRBJ2-2, with unresolved D. V was shortened by 3 bases and J by 2 bases, with 4 bases between the two germline ends. The CDR3 length is 12 residues. Germline lookup yields CDR1 SQVTM and CDR2 ANQGSEA. The CDR3 DNA reads TGCAGCGTTGAGGCCAACACCGGGGAGCTGTTTTTT. It specifies CSVEANTGELFF.

J is TRBJ2-1 and V is TRBV27; TRBD1 is a possible D gene (6 bases). The CDR3 length is 12 residues. V was cut by 8 bases and J by 10 bases, with 15 bases left in between. Germline lookup yields CDR1 MNHEY and CDR2 SMNVEV (reference sequence). CDR3 region: CASWDMAREQFF. CDR3 nucleotide sequence: TGTGCCAGCTGGGACATGGCTAGGGAGCAGTTCTTC.

This clone was observed a few times. CDR3 amino acids: CASSLLRDSIYGYTF. CDR3 nucleotides: TGTGCCAGCAGCCTGCTCCGGGACAGTATCTATGGCTACACCTTC. The chain carries TRBV9 and TRBJ1-2, with 7 bases that match TRBD1. Germline trimming cut 4 bases from V and 4 bases from J; bases unmatched to any gene: 10. The CDR3 length is 15 residues. Germline lookup yields CDR1 SGDLS and CDR2 YYNGEE.

This chain joins TRBV19 and TRBJ1-2; no definite D call. V gave up 4 bases and J gave up 3 bases, with 6 bases separating them. CDR1 and CDR2 (germline): LNHDA, SQIVND (reference sequence). This CDR3 spans 12 amino acids. The CDR3 here is CASSSLDYGYTF. CDR3 sequence (DNA): TGTGCCAGTAGTAGCTTAGACTATGGCTACACCTTC.

The chain recombines TRBV7-9 with TRBJ1-5, with D tentatively TRBD1 (5 bases). The V end was cut by 2 bases, the J end by 3 bases, with 11 bases between. CDR1 is SEHNR, CDR2 FQNEAQ, per germline (reference sequence). This CDR3 comprises 15 residues. CDR3 in amino acids: CASSLRGSDNQPQHF. DNA of the CDR3: TGTGCCAGCAGCTTACGGGGGTCGGACAATCAGCCCCAGCATTTT.

The chain carries TRBV29-1 and TRBJ2-4, with D tentatively TRBD1 (5 bases). V was shortened by 3 bases and J by 7 bases, with 13 bases between the two germline ends. Germline CDR1 SQVTM, CDR2 ANQGSEA. This CDR3 contains 13 residues. The CDR3 spells CSVESRVKNIQYF. CDR3 sequence (DNA): TGCAGCGTTGAGTCCAGGGTTAAGAACATTCAGTACTTC.

The rearrangement uses TRBV4-1 and TRBJ1-1; D uncertain. CDR1 MGHRA and CDR2 YSYEKL come from the germline V gene. This CDR3 comprises 17 residues. V lost 4 bases and J lost 3, with 21 bases in between. The CDR3 protein is CASSLRAHSLGDTEAFF. The CDR3 nucleotides read TGCGCCAGCAGCCTCCGGGCGCACAGTCTCGGGGACACTGAAGCTTTCTTT.

The V call is TRBV6-1, the J call TRBJ1-2; D remains unclear. The CDR3 contains 17 residues. V was clipped by 4 bases and J by 2 bases, with 20 bases between them. From germline, CDR1 is MNHNS and CDR2 SASEGT. The CDR3 coding sequence is TGTGCCAGCAGTGCTCCCCGTGGTAGGTGGAGGAACTATGGCTACACCTTC. Translation gives CASSAPRGRWRNYGYTF.

V and J are TRBV5-6 and TRBJ2-3; 7 positions match TRBD1. Trimming at V came to 0 bases and at J to 3 bases, leaving 4 bases not matched to a gene. The CDR3 covers 15 residues. Per germline, CDR1 SGHDT and CDR2 YYEEEE. CDR3 sequence: CASSLAGQLTDTQYF. CDR3 nucleotides: TGTGCCAGCAGCTTGGCGGGACAGTTAACAGATACGCAGTATTTT.

The chain joins TRBV2 to TRBJ1-2, with D unresolved. There are 11 residues in the CDR3. The V end was cut by 4 bases, the J end by 7 bases, with 7 bases between. Germline CDR1 and CDR2: SNHLY and FYNNEI. CDR3 bases: TGTGCCAGCAGTGTCGGGAGTGGCTACACCTTC. Translated: CASSVGSGYTF.

The genes are TRBV9 and TRBJ1-2; D not resolved. CDR3 length equals 17 residues. CDR1 and CDR2 from the germline V gene are SGDLS and YYNGEE. The V end was cut by 3 bases, the J end by 3 bases, with 21 bases between. This CDR3 is CASSDTFDSLIDYGYTF. The CDR3 coding sequence is TGTGCCAGCAGCGACACCTTCGACTCCCTTATTGACTATGGCTACACCTTC.

This chain links TRBV4-1 with TRBJ1-1; D is perhaps TRBD1 (6 bases). V dropped 2 bases and J dropped 1 base, with 11 bases sitting between them. Germline assignment: CDR1 MGHRA and CDR2 YSYEKL. CDR3 size: 15 residues. The CDR3 region has the DNA TGCGCCAGCAGCCAACCTCAGACAGGGAACACTGAAGCTTTCTTT. The encoded protein is CASSQPQTGNTEAFF.

V is TRBV7-2 and J is TRBJ2-1; 11 bases map to TRBD2. This CDR3 has 15 amino acids. Germline V gene lookup returns CDR1 SGHTA and CDR2 FQGNSA. The trim removed 4 bases at V and 9 bases at J, leaving 8 bases unmatched. CDR3 DNA sequence: TGTGCCAGCAGCTCAGTTACTAGCGGGAGTACTGAGCAGTTCTTC. Its protein is CASSSVTSGSTEQFF.

The chain has TRBV9 and TRBJ1-2; TRBD1 matches at 8 bases. This CDR3 is 17 amino acids long. The V and J ends lost 5 bases and 8 bases, in that order; junction bases with no gene match: 20. Germline lookup yields CDR1 SGDLS and CDR2 YYNGEE. The CDR3 loop reads CASSPRGQVTIEGGYTF. The CDR3 nucleotides are TGTGCCAGCAGTCCGAGGGGACAGGTAACAATAGAAGGCGGCTACACCTTC.

V gene TRBV5-6 combines with J gene TRBJ1-2; possibly TRBD1 for D (5 bases). In germline, CDR1 is SGHDT, CDR2 YYEEEE. Trimming took 1 base from V and 7 from J, leaving 11 bases between them. The CDR3 length is 13 residues. The CDR3 here is CASSLYSRVGYTF. The CDR3 coding sequence is TGTGCCAGCAGCTTGTACAGCAGGGTTGGCTACACCTTC. Full variable domain (rest looked up from reference TRBV5-6 and TRBJ1-2): DAGVTQSPTHLIKTRGQQVTLRCSPKSGHDTVSWYQQALGQGPQFIFQYYEEEERQRGNFPDRFSGHQFPNYSSELNVNALLLGDSALYLCASSLYSRVGYTFGSGTRLTVV.

In DNA, the CDR3 is TGTGCCAGCAGCCCCGACAGTACCGAGCAGTACTTC. It specifies CASSPDSTEQYF. The chain joins TRBV6-5 to TRBJ2-7; D may be TRBD1 (5 bases). In germline, CDR1 is MNHEY, CDR2 SVGAGI. CDR3 length equals 12 residues. The V end was cut by 6 bases, the J end by 6 bases, with 12 bases between.

Comments on this clone: Other DNA sequences of this sample code for an identical CDR3. The chain carries TRBV4-2 and TRBJ1-1; a possible D gene is TRBD1 (6 bases). V lost 0 bases, J lost 5 bases, and 10 bases lay in between. Per germline, CDR1 LGHNA and CDR2 YNFKEQ. This CDR3 comprises 14 residues. The CDR3 DNA sequence: TGTGCCAGCAGCCAAGATACAGGGTGGACTGAAGCTTTCTTT. It translates to CASSQDTGWTEAFF.

The chain employs TRBV13 and TRBJ2-2; 8 bases line up with TRBD2. J lost 3 bases, V lost 4 bases, and 13 bases had no gene match. The germline CDR1 and CDR2 sequences are PRHDT and FYEKMQ (reference sequence). The CDR3 totals 18 residues. This chain's CDR3 is CASSSKDPGTRDTGELFF. The CDR3 region has the DNA TGTGCCAGCAGCTCCAAGGACCCCGGGACTAGGGACACCGGGGAGCTGTTTTTT.

This clone came up a few times. The rearrangement uses TRBV29-1 and TRBJ2-1, with 8 positions matching TRBD2. Germline CDR1 is SQVTM and CDR2 is ANQGSEA. Trimming took 2 bases from V and 4 from J; bases not matched to a gene: 4. The CDR3 covers 14 residues. CDR3 DNA sequence: TGCAGCGTTGAAAAAAGCGGGAGTTACAATGAGCAGTTCTTC. This sequence encodes CSVEKSGSYNEQFF.

The chain uses TRBV29-1 and TRBJ1-2; D call uncertain. There are 12 residues in the CDR3. Per germline, CDR1 SQVTM and CDR2 ANQGSEA. V was cut by 4 bases and J by 1 base, with 7 bases left in between. The CDR3 nucleotides are TGCAGCGTTGGTAGTGATAACTATGGCTACACCTTC. Its protein is CSVGSDNYGYTF. Variable domain in full (rest from reference TRBV29-1 and TRBJ1-2): SAVISQKPSRDICQRGTSLTIQCQVDSQVTMMFWYRQQPGQSLTLIATANQGSEATYESGFVIDKFPISRPNLTFSTLTVSNMSPEDSSIYLCSVGSDNYGYTFGSGTRLTVV.